The rows below give T cell receptor beta chains drawn from one sample of a study of T cells in Graves' hyperthyroidism and ophthalmopathy. Via MiXCR, TCRdb re-called the multiplex PCR reads, giving one row per CDR3 protein. The profile shows 500,000 to 600,000 distinct CDR3 sequences, approximately 20% of them singletons. Material: blood. The receptor set was obtained from a man in his forties or fifties with Graves' ophthalmopathy. Each CDR3 is given without its conserved first and last residue. A row's size may be missing; if present it is once, few, many or a size class.

>few|TRBV6-1|TRBJ1-2
ASSERAQGWFGYT
>many|TRBV11-2|TRBJ2-7
ASRSQGALYEQY
>NA|TRBV7-2|TRBJ1-6
ASRPGQGNSPLH
>NA|TRBV20-1|TRBJ2-3
SAPRHGRADTQY
>NA|TRBV28|TRBJ2-7
ASSLFQGSSEQY
>few|TRBV7-9|TRBJ2-3
ASSSMDGAADTQY
>many|TRBV3-1|TRBJ1-2
ASSPLLGNYGYT
>many|TRBV11-2|TRBJ2-3
ASSLGSDTQY
>NA|TRBV6-5|TRBJ2-1
ASSLLHGGERGNEQF
>NA|TRBV5-1|TRBJ2-3
ASSLSATADTQY